The clone carrying this TCR beta chain was counted a single time. This entry belongs to a study of blood T cell repertoires in COVID-19. The repertoire was sequenced with immunoSEQ multiplex PCR; TCRdb's copy has only in-frame clones and lacks some. The repertoire holds about 260,000 clones, with about 90% as singletons. CDR3 size: 15 residues. Germline-derived CDR1 and CDR2 are SGHAT and FQNNGV. V dropped 5 bases and J dropped 0 bases, with 14 bases sitting between them. This chain uses TRBV11-2 with TRBJ2-7; TRBD1 might be the D (6 bases). Material for sequencing was peripheral blood. The source is a woman in her forties or fifties with acute or convalescent COVID-19. The CDR3 spells CASSQEGGFSYEQYF. The CDR3 DNA reads as TGTGCCAGCAGCCAAGAAGGGGGTTTCTCCTACGAGCAGTACTTC.